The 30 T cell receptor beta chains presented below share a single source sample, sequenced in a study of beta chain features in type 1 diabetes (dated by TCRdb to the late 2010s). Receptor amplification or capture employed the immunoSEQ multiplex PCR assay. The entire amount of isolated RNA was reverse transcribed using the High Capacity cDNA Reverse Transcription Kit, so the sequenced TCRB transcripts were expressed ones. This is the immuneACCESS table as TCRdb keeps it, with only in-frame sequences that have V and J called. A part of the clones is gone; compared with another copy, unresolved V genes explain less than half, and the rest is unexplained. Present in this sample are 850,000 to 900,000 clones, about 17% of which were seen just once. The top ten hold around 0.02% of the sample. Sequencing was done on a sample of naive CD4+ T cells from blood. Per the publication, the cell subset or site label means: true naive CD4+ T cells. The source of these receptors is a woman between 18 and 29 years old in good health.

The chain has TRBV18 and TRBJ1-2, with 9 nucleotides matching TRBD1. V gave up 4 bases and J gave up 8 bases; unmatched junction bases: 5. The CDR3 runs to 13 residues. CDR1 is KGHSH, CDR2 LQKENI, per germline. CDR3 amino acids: CASSQDRGTGYTF. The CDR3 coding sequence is TGTGCCAGCTCACAGGACAGGGGAACCGGCTACACCTTC.

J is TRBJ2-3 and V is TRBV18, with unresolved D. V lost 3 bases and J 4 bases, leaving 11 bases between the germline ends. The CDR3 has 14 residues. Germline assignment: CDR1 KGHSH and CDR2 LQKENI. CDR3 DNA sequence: TGTGCCAGCTCACCGGCCCCCGGCGCAGATACGCAGTATTTT. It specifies CASSPAPGADTQYF.

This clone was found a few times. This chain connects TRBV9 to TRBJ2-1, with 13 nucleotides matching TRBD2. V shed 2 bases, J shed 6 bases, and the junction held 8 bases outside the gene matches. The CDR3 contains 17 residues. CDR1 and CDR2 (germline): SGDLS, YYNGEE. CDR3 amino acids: CASSVHPGTSGTNEQFF. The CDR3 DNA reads TGTGCCAGCAGCGTCCACCCAGGGACTAGCGGGACCAATGAGCAGTTCTTC.

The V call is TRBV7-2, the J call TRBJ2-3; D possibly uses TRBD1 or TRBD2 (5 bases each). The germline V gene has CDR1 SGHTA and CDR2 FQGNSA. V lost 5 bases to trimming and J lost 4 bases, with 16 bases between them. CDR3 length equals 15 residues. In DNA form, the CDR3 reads TGTGCCAGCAGCGCCAGAGGGCCAGGGCCAGATACGCAGTATTTT. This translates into CASSARGPGPDTQYF.

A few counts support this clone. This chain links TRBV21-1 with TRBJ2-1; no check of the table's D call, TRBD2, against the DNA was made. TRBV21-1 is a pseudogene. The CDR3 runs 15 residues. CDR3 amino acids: CASSKPSGIIGEQFF. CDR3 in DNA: TGTGCCAGCAGCAAACCCAGCGGGATTATTGGTGAGCAGTTCTTC.

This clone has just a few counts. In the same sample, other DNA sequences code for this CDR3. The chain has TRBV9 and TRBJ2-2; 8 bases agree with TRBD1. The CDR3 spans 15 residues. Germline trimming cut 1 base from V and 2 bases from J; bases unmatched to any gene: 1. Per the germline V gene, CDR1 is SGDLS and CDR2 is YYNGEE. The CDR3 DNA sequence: TGTGCCAGCAGCGTACAGGGGGCTAACACCGGGGAGCTGTTTTTT. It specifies CASSVQGANTGELFF.

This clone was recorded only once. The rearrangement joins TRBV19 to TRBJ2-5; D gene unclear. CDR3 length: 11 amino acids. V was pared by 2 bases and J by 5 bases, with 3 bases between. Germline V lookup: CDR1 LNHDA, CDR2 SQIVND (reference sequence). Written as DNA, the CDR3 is TGTGCCAGTAGTATATGGGAGACCCAGTACTTC. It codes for CASSIWETQYF.

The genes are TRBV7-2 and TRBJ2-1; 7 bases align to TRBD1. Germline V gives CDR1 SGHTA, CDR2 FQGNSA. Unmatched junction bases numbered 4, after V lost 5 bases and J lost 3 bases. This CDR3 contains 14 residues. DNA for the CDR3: TGTGCCAGCAGCATCCGACAGGGCTACAATGAGCAGTTCTTC. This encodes CASSIRQGYNEQFF.

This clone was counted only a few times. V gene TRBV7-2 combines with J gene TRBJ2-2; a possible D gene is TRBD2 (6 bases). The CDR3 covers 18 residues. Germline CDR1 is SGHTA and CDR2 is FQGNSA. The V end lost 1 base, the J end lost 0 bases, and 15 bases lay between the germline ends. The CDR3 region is CASSLVSSGRPNTGELFF. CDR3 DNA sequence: TGTGCCAGCAGCTTAGTGAGTAGTGGGAGGCCGAACACCGGGGAGCTGTTTTTT.

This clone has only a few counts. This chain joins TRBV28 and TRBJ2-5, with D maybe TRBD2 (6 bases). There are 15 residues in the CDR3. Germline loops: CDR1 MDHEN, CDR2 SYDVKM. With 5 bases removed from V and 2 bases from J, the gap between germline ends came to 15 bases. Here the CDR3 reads CASSLLAAGQETQYF. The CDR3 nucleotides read TGTGCCAGCAGTCTCCTGGCCGCGGGGCAAGAGACCCAGTACTTC. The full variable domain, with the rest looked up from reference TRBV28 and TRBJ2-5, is DVKVTQSSRYLVKRTGEKVFLECVQDMDHENMFWYRQDPGLGLRLIYFSYDVKMKEKGDIPEGYSVSREKKERFSLILESASTNQTSMYLCASSLLAAGQETQYFGPGTRLLVL.

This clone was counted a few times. The CDR3 nucleotides read TGTGCCAGCAGTCCGCGGACCTTACTAAACTATGGCTACACCTTC. Protein sequence: CASSPRTLLNYGYTF. The genes are TRBV28 and TRBJ1-2; D is unclear. The germline CDR1 and CDR2 sequences are MDHEN and SYDVKM. Trimming shortened V by 5 bases and J by 2 bases, and 15 bases separated the two germline ends. The CDR3 consists of 15 residues.

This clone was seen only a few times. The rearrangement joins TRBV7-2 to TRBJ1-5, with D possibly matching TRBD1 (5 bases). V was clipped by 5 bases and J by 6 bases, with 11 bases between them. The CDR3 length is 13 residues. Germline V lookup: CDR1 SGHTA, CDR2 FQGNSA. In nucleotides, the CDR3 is TGTGCCAGCAGCGTCAGGGCTTTTCAGCCCCAGCATTTT. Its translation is CASSVRAFQPQHF.

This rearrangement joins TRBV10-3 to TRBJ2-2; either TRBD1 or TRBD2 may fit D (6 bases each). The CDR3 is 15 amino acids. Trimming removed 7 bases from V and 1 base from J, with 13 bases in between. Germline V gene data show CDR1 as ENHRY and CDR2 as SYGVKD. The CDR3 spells CAITGEGGNTGELFF. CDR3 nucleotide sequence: TGTGCCATCACAGGAGAGGGGGGGAACACCGGGGAGCTGTTTTTT.

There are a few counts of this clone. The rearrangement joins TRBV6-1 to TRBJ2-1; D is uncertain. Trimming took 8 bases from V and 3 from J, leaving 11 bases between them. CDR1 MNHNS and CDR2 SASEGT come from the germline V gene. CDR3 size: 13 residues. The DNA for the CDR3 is TGTGCCAGCCGTGGCGGATTCTACAATGAGCAGTTCTTC. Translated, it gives CASRGGFYNEQFF.

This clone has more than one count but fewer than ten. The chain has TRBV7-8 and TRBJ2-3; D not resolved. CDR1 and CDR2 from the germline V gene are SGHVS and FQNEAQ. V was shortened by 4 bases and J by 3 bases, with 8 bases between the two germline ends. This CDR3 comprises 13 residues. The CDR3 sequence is CASSSRPTDTQYF. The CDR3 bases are TGTGCCAGCAGCTCAAGACCGACAGATACGCAGTATTTT. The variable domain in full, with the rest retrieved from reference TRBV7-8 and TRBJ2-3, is GAGVSQSPRYKVAKRGQDVALRCDPISGHVSLFWYQQALGQGPEFLTYFQNEAQLDKSGLPSDRFFAERPEGSVSTLKIQRTQQEDSAVYLCASSSRPTDTQYFGPGTRLTVL.

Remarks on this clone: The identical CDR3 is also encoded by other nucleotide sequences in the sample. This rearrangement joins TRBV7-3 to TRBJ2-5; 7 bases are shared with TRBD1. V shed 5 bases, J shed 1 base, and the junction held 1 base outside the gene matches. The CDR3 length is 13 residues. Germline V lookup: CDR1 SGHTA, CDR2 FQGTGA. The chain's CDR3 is CASSRQGQETQYF. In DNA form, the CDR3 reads TGTGCCAGCAGCAGACAGGGCCAAGAGACCCAGTACTTC.

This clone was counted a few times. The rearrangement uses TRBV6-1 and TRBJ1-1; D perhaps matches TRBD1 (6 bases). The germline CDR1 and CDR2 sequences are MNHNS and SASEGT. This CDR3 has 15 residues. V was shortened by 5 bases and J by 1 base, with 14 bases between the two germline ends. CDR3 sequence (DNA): TGTGCCAGCAGTTCCTACAGGGCCTCGAACACTGAAGCTTTCTTT. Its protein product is CASSSYRASNTEAFF.

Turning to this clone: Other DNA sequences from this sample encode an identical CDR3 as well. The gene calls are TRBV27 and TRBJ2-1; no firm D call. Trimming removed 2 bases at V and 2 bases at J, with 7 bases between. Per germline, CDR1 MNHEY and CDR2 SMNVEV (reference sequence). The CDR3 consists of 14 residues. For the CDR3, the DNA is TGTGCCAGCAGTTTAGGGCAGGCCTACAATGAGCAGTTCTTC. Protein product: CASSLGQAYNEQFF.

The CDR3 DNA reads TGTGCCAGCAGCTTTAACAACCAGGCATCTGAAGCTTTCTTT. It codes for CASSFNNQASEAFF. The V and J genes are TRBV5-4 and TRBJ1-1; D is unclear. V lost 2 bases, J lost 6 bases, and 14 bases lay in between. Germline V gene sequence: CDR1 SGHNT, CDR2 YYREEE (reference sequence). The CDR3 totals 14 residues.

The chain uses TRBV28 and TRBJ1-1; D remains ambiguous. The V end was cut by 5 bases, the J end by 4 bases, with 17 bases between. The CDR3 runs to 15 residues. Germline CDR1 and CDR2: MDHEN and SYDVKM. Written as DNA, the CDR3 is TGTGCCAGCAGTCCCGGACCCTGGAAGATCACTGAAGCTTTCTTT. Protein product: CASSPGPWKITEAFF.

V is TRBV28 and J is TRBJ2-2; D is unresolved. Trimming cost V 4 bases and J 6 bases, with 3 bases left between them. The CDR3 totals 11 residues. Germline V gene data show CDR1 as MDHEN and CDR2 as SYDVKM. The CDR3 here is CASSSAGELFF. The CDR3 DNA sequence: TGTGCCAGCAGTTCTGCCGGGGAGCTGTTTTTT. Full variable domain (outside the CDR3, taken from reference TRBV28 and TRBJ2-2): DVKVTQSSRYLVKRTGEKVFLECVQDMDHENMFWYRQDPGLGLRLIYFSYDVKMKEKGDIPEGYSVSREKKERFSLILESASTNQTSMYLCASSSAGELFFGEGSRLTVL.

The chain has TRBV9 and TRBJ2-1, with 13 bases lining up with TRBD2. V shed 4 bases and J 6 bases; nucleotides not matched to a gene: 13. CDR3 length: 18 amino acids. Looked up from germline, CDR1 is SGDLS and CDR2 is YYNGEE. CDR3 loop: CASSRTLSGLAGANEQFF. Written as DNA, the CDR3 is TGTGCCAGCAGCCGCACGCTGTCCGGACTAGCGGGAGCCAATGAGCAGTTCTTC.

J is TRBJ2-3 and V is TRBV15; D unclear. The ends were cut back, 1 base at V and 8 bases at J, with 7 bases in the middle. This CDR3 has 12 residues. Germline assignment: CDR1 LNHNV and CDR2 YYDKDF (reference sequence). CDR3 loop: CATSRAIGTQYF. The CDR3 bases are TGTGCCACCAGCAGAGCCATCGGTACGCAGTATTTT. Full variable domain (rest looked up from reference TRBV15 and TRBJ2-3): DAMVIQNPRYQVTQFGKPVTLSCSQTLNHNVMYWYQQKSSQAPKLLFHYYDKDFNNEADTPDNFQSRRPNTSFCFLDIRSPGLGDTAMYLCATSRAIGTQYFGPGTRLTVL.

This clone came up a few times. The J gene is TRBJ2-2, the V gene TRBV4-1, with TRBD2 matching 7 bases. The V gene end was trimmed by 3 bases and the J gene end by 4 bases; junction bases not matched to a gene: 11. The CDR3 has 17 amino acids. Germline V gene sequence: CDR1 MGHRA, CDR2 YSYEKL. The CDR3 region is CASSHAASGTVTGELFF. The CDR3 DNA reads TGCGCCAGCAGCCACGCAGCGAGCGGGACGGTCACCGGGGAGCTGTTTTTT.

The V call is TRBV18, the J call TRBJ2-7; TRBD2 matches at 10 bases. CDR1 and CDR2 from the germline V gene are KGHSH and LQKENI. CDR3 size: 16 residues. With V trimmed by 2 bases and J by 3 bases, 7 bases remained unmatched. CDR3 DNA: TGTGCCAGCTCACCATTAACTAGCGGGAAAATCTACGAGCAGTACTTC. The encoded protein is CASSPLTSGKIYEQYF.

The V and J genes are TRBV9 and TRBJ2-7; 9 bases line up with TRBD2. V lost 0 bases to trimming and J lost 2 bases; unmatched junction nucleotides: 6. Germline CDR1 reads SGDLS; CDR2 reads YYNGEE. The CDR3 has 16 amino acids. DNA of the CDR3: TGTGCCAGCAGCGTAGGTTCTAGCGGGGAAACCTACGAGCAGTACTTC. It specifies CASSVGSSGETYEQYF. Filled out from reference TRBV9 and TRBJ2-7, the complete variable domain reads DSGVTQTPKHLITATGQRVTLRCSPRSGDLSVYWYQQSLDQGLQFLIQYYNGEERAKGNILERFSAQQFPDLHSELNLSSLELGDSALYFCASSVGSSGETYEQYFGPGTRLTVT.

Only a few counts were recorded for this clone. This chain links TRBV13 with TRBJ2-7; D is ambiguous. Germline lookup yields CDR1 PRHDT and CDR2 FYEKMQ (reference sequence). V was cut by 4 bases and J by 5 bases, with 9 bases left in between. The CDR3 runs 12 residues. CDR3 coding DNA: TGTGCCAGCAGCTCCCTAGGTCACGAGCAGTACTTC. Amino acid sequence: CASSSLGHEQYF.

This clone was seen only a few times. CDR3 in DNA: TGTGCCAGCAGTTCGGGGCGAGATCAGCCCCAGCATTTT. This gives the protein CASSSGRDQPQHF. The chain has TRBV25-1 and TRBJ1-5; weak D call: TRBD1 (5 bases). V lost 5 bases and J lost 5, with 10 bases in between. This CDR3 region has 13 residues. Germline assignment: CDR1 MGHDK and CDR2 SYGVNS.

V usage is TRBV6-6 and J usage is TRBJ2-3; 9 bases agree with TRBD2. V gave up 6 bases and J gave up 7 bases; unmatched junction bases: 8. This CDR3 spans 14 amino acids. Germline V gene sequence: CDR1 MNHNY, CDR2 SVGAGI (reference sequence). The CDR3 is CASSKREADYTQYF. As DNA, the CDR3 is TGTGCCAGCAGCAAGCGGGAGGCTGACTATACGCAGTATTTT.

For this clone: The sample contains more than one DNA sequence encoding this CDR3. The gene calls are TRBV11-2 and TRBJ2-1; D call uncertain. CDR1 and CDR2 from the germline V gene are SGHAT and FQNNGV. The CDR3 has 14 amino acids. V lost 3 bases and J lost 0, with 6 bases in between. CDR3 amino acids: CASSFTDSYNEQFF. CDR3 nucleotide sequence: TGTGCCAGCAGCTTTACGGACTCCTACAATGAGCAGTTCTTC.